This TCR beta chain was identified during a study of cytomegalovirus exposure and HLA in healthy donors (dated by TCRdb to the late 2010s). General notes on the study: An earlier analysis of 587 of the donors reported 276 Gb of sequence data and approximately 120 million unique TCR beta sequences obtained from 150 million to 200 million T cells. About 300 gigabases of sequencing data and around 87 million unique TCR sequences were included in an early release covering 500 to 750 HLA-typed donors. Among the roughly 430 genotyped donors, approximately 82% belonged to the genetic ancestry cluster associated with self-reported Caucasian donors. The aim of the study was to test whether cataloging public T cell receptors could identify signatures of past pathogen exposure. The study used immunosequencing to profile the T cell repertoires of 670 or so subjects and linked those repertoires to cytomegalovirus serostatus. Besides the first cohort of roughly 700 subjects, a separate validation cohort made up of over a hundred different subjects was used. To predict cytomegalovirus infection status, the study combined high-throughput TCR immunosequencing, statistical association of individual TCRs with disease status, and machine learning. In a later analysis, previously published TCR beta repertoires from several hundred donors were re-analyzed and high-resolution HLA genotyping was added so that TCR occurrence patterns could be studied. In the later analysis, no new phenotypic data were used to find candidate immune exposures; instead, reliance was placed on TCR beta sequences and their occurrence across donors. An earlier analysis of around 580 of the donors used high-throughput TCR beta sequencing to judge whether each TCR beta V gene segment behaved as functional or pseudogenic. Alongside the repertoire data, information on donor age, sex, ethnicity and CMV serostatus was compiled. In a later genetic analysis, genome-wide SNP genotypes for about 55% of the 666 donors were used, and that subset was treated as a discovery cohort. Every repertoire in the discovery cohort had been generated on one and the same sequencing platform. Both class I and class II loci were covered by HLA typing, at four-digit resolution. Typing coverage varied by locus: roughly 629-640 donors for A, B, C, DRB1 and DQB1; around 560 for DQA1; over 600 for DPA1; approximately 450 for DPB1. Because of strong linkage in the cohort, roughly 5 DR-DQ haplotypes were treated as single units for association and clustering. Among about 410 genotyped donors of the cohort, an average of approximately 240,000 unique TCR beta nucleotide sequences was sequenced per donor, of which roughly 18% were non-productive.

Library preparation used the immunoSEQ multiplex PCR assay. A mixture of 60 forward primers for TCR Vbeta segments and 13 reverse primers for TCR Jbeta segments was used in the multiplex PCR. The CDR3 region of rearranged TCR beta genes was amplified from genomic DNA by a multiplex PCR assay. The amplified TCR beta libraries were sequenced on the Illumina HiSeq System as 87-base-pair reads. As for the original processing: In a later analysis, 77 million or so unique TCR beta chains were counted across the 500 to 850 repertoires, and around 10 million of these chains were shared by at least two donors. To remove PCR and sequencing errors, raw reads were error-corrected and collapsed into unique sequences using a nearest-neighbor algorithm that merged closely related sequences. Alignment of CDR3 sequences to IMGT reference sequences was used to assign V, D and J gene segments. For a sequence to be retained, at least a six-nucleotide match to both a V gene segment and a J gene segment was required. A rearrangement was called productive if the CDR3 had no stop codons and remained in frame with V and J, and every other rearrangement was called non-productive. Following IMGT convention, CDR3 was defined as the stretch from the second conserved V-encoded cysteine up to the conserved J-encoded phenylalanine. Sequences without an unambiguous match to a single V gene segment were excluded from the earlier analysis of about 630 of the donors. In an earlier analysis of about 590 of the donors, a V segment was called functional when productive rearrangements were above 56.7%, and segregating when the standard deviation between donors exceeded 5%. A statistical classification framework was developed to diagnose cytomegalovirus status using the catalog of TCR beta chain sequences. In a later analysis, V and J genes were assigned by comparing TCR nucleotide sequences against IMGT/GENE-DB human TR gene sequences. Using the TCRdist pipeline, a later analysis assigned CDR3 sequences along with most-parsimonious VDJ recombination scenarios. In a later analysis, each TCR beta chain was defined by its CDR3 amino acid sequence together with its V-gene family, and reads lacking a unique V-gene family were excluded. In a later analysis, 450 to 600 highly shared, low-generation-probability nucleotide sequences were removed to address suspected cross-contamination and a sequencing artifact. For each public chain, a later analysis derived a clonal expansion index from normalized ranks of inferred template counts within each repertoire. A later analysis computed generation probabilities with a VDJ recombination model fitted to out-of-frame rearrangements, and checked the results against IGoR. Hypergeometric tests were used in a later analysis to score TCR-TCR, TCR-HLA and TCR-CMV co-occurrence, with a repertoire-size bias correction applied to the TCR pairs. In a later analysis, false discovery rates were estimated by permuting HLA or CMV assignments 20 times. In a later analysis, co-occurring TCRs were grouped with DBSCAN, and TCRdist sequence similarity was added when clustering was performed within HLA-allele-positive subsets. Repertoires with fewer than 30,000 or more than 120,000 public chains, plus five repertoires with anomalous nucleotide sharing, were excluded from co-occurrence clustering. TCRdb stores this immuneACCESS table with in-frame sequences only. Part of the clones is absent; in the studies checked, under half of the shortfall reflects unresolved V genes, and no reason is known for the rest. That table supplies the V and J calls and clone size; D and trimming were determined from the DNA. The sample records roughly 100,000 clones, roughly 80% of which are singletons. More than 1.5% of the sample rests with the top ten.

The CDR3 numbers 13 residues from cysteine through phenylalanine. Only the CDR3 portion is preserved as DNA: 39 bases, with reading frame beginning at the first base. CDR1 and CDR2 were assigned from the germline V gene as ENHRY and SYGVKD. V loses 10 bases at its end and J loses 0 bases; junction bases beyond the gene matches: 5. In total, about 650 healthy bone marrow donors made up the cohort. Cohort members were all nominally healthy when sampled, although unrecorded immune exposures were likely present. The donor was CMV seronegative and belonged to the group of around 350 seronegative cohort members. Every donor gave a peripheral blood sample, and the peripheral blood mononuclear cells from that sample were used for TCR beta sequencing. Genomic DNA was extracted from the blood cell samples with the Qiagen DNeasy Blood Extraction Kit. With respect to this clone: No cognate antigen has been identified for it. No much larger clone exists at a distance of one base, and base qualities are not known.

Here is what the overall study found, with its caveats: According to a later analysis, TCR association rates differed among HLA loci, with DRB1 alleles showing the most associated TCRs and HLA-C alleles showing the fewest. Roughly uniform sequencing depth across donors was assumed in presence/absence analyses, although this assumption may not hold. Correlated functional status among segregating V segments might be attributable to linkage disequilibrium, but an unknown experimental factor could not be ruled out. According to a later genetic analysis, donors in an Asian-associated ancestry cluster had fewer N-insertions in productive TCRs than the approximately 710-donor mean. A cluster of highly shared sequence variants was judged likely to be a technical artifact of the sequencing pipeline. Most CMV-associated TCR beta chains appeared to be HLA-restricted in a later analysis, and the HLA associations seemed to be driven largely by CMV exposure. Only TCR beta chains were sequenced in this cohort, and the absence of alpha or paired-chain data limited detectable features. A later analysis reported that several top co-occurrence clusters appeared linked to parvovirus B19, influenza, CMV and Epstein-Barr virus. A further reported finding was that TCR beta sequences accurately predicted the HLA-A and HLA-B alleles for most subjects in the first cohort. In vitro tests confirmed that a few of the cytomegalovirus-associated TCR beta chains recognize cytomegalovirus antigens. The study gave a list of roughly 150 TCR beta chains associated with cytomegalovirus. CMV serostatus was the only immune exposure information available for the cohort. In a later analysis, HLA-associated TCR beta chains showed more clonal expansion and lower generation probabilities than non-associated chains that were equally common. The authors suggested that the approach could potentially be generalized to other disease states and immunological phenotypes. Most TCR sequences were observed very rarely across donors, whereas some public TCRs were present in many individuals. Because the 87-base-pair reads could not distinguish some IMGT-functional V segments, including TRBV6-2 and TRBV6-3, those segments were excluded. About 15 rarely observed V segments, including chromosome 9 orphons, were excluded from the earlier analysis of several hundred of the donors because counts were too low. Because HLA typing was missing for some donors at each locus, association tests included only the typed subset. An association between a missense DCLRE1C variant and V-gene and J-gene trimming of TCR beta chains was found in a later genetic analysis and replicated in an independent cohort. When HLA alleles, especially DR and DQ, strongly co-occurred, attributing TCR associations to individual alleles was difficult. The classifier was reported to diagnose cytomegalovirus status with high specificity and sensitivity in both the original cohort and the validation cohort. In a later analysis, 16,951 TCR beta sequences were associated with specific HLA alleles at a false discovery rate of 0.05. Broadly in line with IMGT annotations, most TCR beta V segments showed up in productive rearrangements about 87% or about 30% of the time in an earlier analysis of 587 of the donors.

Sequencing was carried out using PBMCs. The chain joins TRBV10-3 to TRBJ1-1; 7 bases in the junction line up with TRBD1. This receptor was identified in a woman between 35 and 50 years old in good health and CMV-seronegative. The bases read TGTGCCACCGAGGGACAGATGAACACTGAAGCTTTCTTT. It specifies CATEGQMNTEAFF.